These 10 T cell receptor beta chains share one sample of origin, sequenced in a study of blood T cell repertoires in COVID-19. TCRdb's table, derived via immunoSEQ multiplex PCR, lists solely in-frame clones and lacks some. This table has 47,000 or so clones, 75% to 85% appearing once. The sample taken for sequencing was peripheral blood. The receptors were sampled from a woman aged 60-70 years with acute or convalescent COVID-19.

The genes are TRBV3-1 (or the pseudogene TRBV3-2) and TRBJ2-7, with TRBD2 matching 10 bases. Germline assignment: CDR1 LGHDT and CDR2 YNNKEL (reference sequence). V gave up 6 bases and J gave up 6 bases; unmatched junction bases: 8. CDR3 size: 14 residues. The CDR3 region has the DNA TGTGCCAGCAGAAAAGCGGGGGGGCTTAGCGAGCAGTACTTC. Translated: CASRKAGGLSEQYF.

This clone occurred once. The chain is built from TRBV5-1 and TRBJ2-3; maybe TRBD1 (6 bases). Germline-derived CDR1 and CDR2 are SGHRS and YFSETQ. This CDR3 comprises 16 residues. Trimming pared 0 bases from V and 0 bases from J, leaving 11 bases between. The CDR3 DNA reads TGCGCCAGCAGCTTGGGGACAGCATCTAGCACAGATACGCAGTATTTT. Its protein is CASSLGTASSTDTQYF.

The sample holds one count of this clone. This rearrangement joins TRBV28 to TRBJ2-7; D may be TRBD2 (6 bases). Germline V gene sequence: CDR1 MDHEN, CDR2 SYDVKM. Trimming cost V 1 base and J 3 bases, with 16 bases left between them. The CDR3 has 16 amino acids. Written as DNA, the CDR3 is TGTGCCAGCAGTTTATCTCGCGGGGTTGGTGACTACGAGCAGTACTTC. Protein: CASSLSRGVGDYEQYF.

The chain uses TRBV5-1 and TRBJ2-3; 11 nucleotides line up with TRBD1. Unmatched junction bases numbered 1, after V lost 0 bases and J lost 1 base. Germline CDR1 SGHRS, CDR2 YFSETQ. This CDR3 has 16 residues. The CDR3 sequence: CASSLGTGGGTDTQYF. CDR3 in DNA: TGCGCCAGCAGCTTGGGGACAGGGGGCGGCACAGATACGCAGTATTTT.

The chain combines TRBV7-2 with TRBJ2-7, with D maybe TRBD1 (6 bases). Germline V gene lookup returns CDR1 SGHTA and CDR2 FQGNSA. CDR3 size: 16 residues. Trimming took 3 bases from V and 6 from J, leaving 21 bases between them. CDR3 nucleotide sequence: TGTGCCAGCAGCTTGTCTACAGGGATCCGAGCGCGCGAGCAGTACTTC. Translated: CASSLSTGIRAREQYF.

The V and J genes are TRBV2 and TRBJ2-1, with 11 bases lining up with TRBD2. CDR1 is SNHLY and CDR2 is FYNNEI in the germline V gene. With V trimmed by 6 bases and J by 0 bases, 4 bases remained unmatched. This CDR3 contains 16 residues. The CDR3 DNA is TGTGCCAGCAGGGGACTAGCGGCTAGCTCCTACAATGAGCAGTTCTTC. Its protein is CASRGLAASSYNEQFF.

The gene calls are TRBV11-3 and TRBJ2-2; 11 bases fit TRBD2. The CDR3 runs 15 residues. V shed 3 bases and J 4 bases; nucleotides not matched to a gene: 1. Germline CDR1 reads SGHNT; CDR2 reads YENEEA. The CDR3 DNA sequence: TGTGCCAGCAGCTTCGGGACTAGCGGCACCGGGGAGCTGTTTTTT. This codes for CASSFGTSGTGELFF.

The CDR3 spells CATSDSRLHNEQFF. The CDR3 DNA reads TGTGCCACCAGTGATTCCCGACTACACAATGAGCAGTTCTTC. The chain is built from TRBV24-1 and TRBJ2-1; weak D call: TRBD2 (5 bases). Trimming removed 2 bases at V and 5 bases at J, with 9 bases between. This CDR3 spans 14 amino acids. The germline gives CDR1 KGHDR, CDR2 SFDVKD.

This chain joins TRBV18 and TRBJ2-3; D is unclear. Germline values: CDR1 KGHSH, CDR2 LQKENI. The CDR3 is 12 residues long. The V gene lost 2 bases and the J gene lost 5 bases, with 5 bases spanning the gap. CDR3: CASSPGQDTQYF. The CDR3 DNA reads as TGTGCCAGCTCACCAGGCCAAGATACGCAGTATTTT.

The CDR3 region has the DNA TGTGCCAGCAGCCTAAGGACAGGTTTTAATCAGCCCCAGCATTTT. Translation: CASSLRTGFNQPQHF. The chain recombines TRBV7-2 with TRBJ1-5; 7 positions agree with TRBD1. There are 15 residues in the CDR3. With V trimmed by 5 bases and J by 4 bases, 8 bases remained unmatched. Germline loops: CDR1 SGHTA, CDR2 FQGNSA.